The subject of this entry is one T cell receptor (beta chain). This clone was counted once. No antigen is known for it. No qualities accompany the bases; no much larger clone lies one base away. CDR1 and CDR2 are read off the germline V gene as MNHEY and SVGAGI. V is pared back by 4 bases and J by 2 bases, with 12 bases lying between the germline termini. Inclusive of the bounding cysteine and phenylalanine, the CDR3 is 15 residues long. This entry keeps only the CDR3 DNA: 45 bases, framed from base 1. These data belong to a study of cytomegalovirus exposure and HLA in healthy donors (dated by TCRdb to the late 2010s). Describing the broader study: An earlier analysis of about 560 of the donors reported 250 to 300 Gb of sequence data and around 110 million unique TCR beta sequences obtained from some 170 million T cells. Roughly 300 gigabases of sequencing data and approximately 91 million unique TCR sequences made up an early release that covered fewer than 650 HLA-typed donors. Of the roughly 400 genotyped donors, 81% fell in the genetic ancestry cluster associated with self-reported Caucasian donors. The study aimed to test whether signatures of past pathogen exposure could be identified by cataloging public T cell receptors. The T cell repertoires of 666 subjects were profiled by immunosequencing and related to cytomegalovirus serostatus. Besides the first cohort of roughly 660 subjects, a separate validation cohort made up of over a hundred different subjects was used. High-throughput TCR immunosequencing, statistical association of individual TCRs with disease status, and machine learning were combined to predict cytomegalovirus infection status. A later analysis re-examined previously published TCR beta repertoires from just over 650 donors and added high-resolution HLA genotyping to investigate patterns of TCR occurrence. Rather than using new phenotypic data, the later analysis identified candidate immune exposures from TCR beta sequences and from how often those sequences occurred across donors. An earlier analysis of a few hundred of the donors applied high-throughput TCR beta sequencing to assess whether each TCR beta V gene segment acted as functional or pseudogenic. Donor age, sex, ethnicity and CMV serostatus were compiled alongside the repertoire data. Genome-wide SNP genotypes for about 60% of the roughly 700 donors were used in a later genetic analysis, which treated that subset as a discovery cohort. All discovery cohort repertoires had been generated on a single sequencing platform. HLA typing covered class I and class II loci at four-digit resolution. The number of typed donors differed by locus: roughly 620-630 for A, B, C, DRB1 and DQB1; roughly 510 for DQA1; over 600 for DPA1; and some 430 for DPB1. Roughly five DR-DQ haplotypes were handled as single units for association and clustering because linkage in the cohort was strong. Among several hundred genotyped donors of the cohort, an average of about 240,000 unique TCR beta nucleotide sequences was sequenced per donor, of which about 18% were non-productive. Results the study describes overall, beyond this receptor: Because the 87-base-pair reads could not distinguish some IMGT-functional V segments, including TRBV6-2 and TRBV6-3, those segments were excluded. The authors suggested that the approach could potentially be extended to other disease states and immunological phenotypes. In a later genetic analysis, fewer N-insertions in productive TCRs were reported among donors in an Asian-associated ancestry cluster than the approximately 710-donor mean. In both the original and validation cohorts, the classifier was reported to diagnose cytomegalovirus status with high specificity and sensitivity. Presence/absence analyses assumed roughly uniform sequencing depth across donors, an assumption that may not hold. A further reported finding was that TCR beta sequences accurately predicted the HLA-A and HLA-B alleles for most subjects in the first cohort. Correlated functional status among segregating V segments might be attributable to linkage disequilibrium, but an unknown experimental factor could not be ruled out. Because counts were too low, approximately 15 rarely observed V segments, including chromosome 9 orphons, were excluded from the earlier analysis of 587 of the donors. A total of about 180 TCR beta chains were listed by the study as associated with cytomegalovirus. According to a later analysis, TCR association rates differed among HLA loci, with DRB1 alleles showing the most associated TCRs and HLA-C alleles showing the fewest. Across donors, most TCR sequences were observed very rarely, whereas some public TCRs were present in many individuals. Assigning TCR associations to individual alleles was difficult when HLA alleles, especially DR and DQ, strongly co-occurred. This cohort had only TCR beta chains sequenced, and the lack of alpha or paired-chain data limited which features could be detected. A cluster of highly shared sequence variants was judged likely to be a technical artifact of the sequencing pipeline. The only immune exposure information available for the cohort was CMV serostatus. In vitro tests confirmed that a few of the cytomegalovirus-associated TCR beta chains recognize cytomegalovirus antigens. In a later analysis, about 16,000 TCR beta sequences were associated with specific HLA alleles at a false discovery rate of 0.05. In a later analysis, HLA-associated TCR beta chains showed more clonal expansion and lower generation probabilities than non-associated chains that were equally common. In an earlier analysis of fewer than 700 of the donors, most TCR beta V segments appeared in productive rearrangements about 87% or about 30% of the time, broadly matching IMGT annotations. V-gene and J-gene trimming of TCR beta chains was associated with a missense DCLRE1C variant in a later genetic analysis, and the association was replicated in an independent cohort. Because some donors lacked HLA typing at each locus, the association tests relied only on the typed subset. According to a later analysis, most CMV-associated TCR beta chains appeared to be HLA-restricted, and the HLA associations seemed to be driven largely by CMV exposure. In a later analysis, several top co-occurrence clusters were reported to appear linked to parvovirus B19, influenza, CMV and Epstein-Barr virus.

Libraries were prepared through the immunoSEQ multiplex PCR assay. For the multiplex PCR, a mixture combining 60 forward primers for TCR Vbeta segments and 13 reverse primers for TCR Jbeta segments was used. The CDR3 region of rearranged TCR beta genes was amplified from genomic DNA with a multiplex PCR assay. Amplified TCR beta libraries were sequenced as 87-base-pair reads on the Illumina HiSeq System. The paper's processing steps were these. Across the 700 or so repertoires, a later analysis counted 75 million to 90 million unique TCR beta chains, some 11 million of which were shared by at least two donors. To remove PCR and sequencing errors, raw reads were error-corrected and collapsed into unique sequences using a nearest-neighbor algorithm that merged closely related sequences. To assign V, D and J gene segments, CDR3 sequences were aligned to IMGT reference sequences. For a sequence to be retained, a match of at least six nucleotides to both a V gene segment and a J gene segment was required. A rearrangement was called productive if the CDR3 had no stop codons and remained in frame with V and J, and every other rearrangement was called non-productive. CDR3 was defined according to IMGT convention as the region running from the second conserved V-encoded cysteine to the conserved J-encoded phenylalanine. The earlier analysis of around 640 of the donors excluded sequences that lacked an unambiguous match to a single V gene segment. An earlier analysis of some 610 of the donors called V segments functional above 56.7% productive rearrangements and segregating when the between-donor standard deviation exceeded 5%. A statistical classification framework was developed to diagnose cytomegalovirus status using the catalog of TCR beta chain sequences. In a later analysis, TCR nucleotide sequences were compared against IMGT/GENE-DB human TR gene sequences so that V and J genes could be assigned. Using the TCRdist pipeline, a later analysis assigned CDR3 sequences along with most-parsimonious VDJ recombination scenarios. In a later analysis, every TCR beta chain was defined by the combination of its CDR3 amino acid sequence and its V-gene family, and reads without a unique V-gene family were dropped. A later analysis removed several hundred highly shared, low-generation-probability nucleotide sequences to deal with suspected cross-contamination and a sequencing artifact. For each public chain, a later analysis derived a clonal expansion index from normalized ranks of inferred template counts within each repertoire. In a later analysis, generation probabilities were computed using a VDJ recombination model fitted to out-of-frame rearrangements, and the results were checked against IGoR. A later analysis scored TCR-TCR, TCR-HLA and TCR-CMV co-occurrence with hypergeometric tests, applying a repertoire-size bias correction to TCR pairs. False discovery rates were estimated in a later analysis by permuting HLA or CMV assignments 20 times. A later analysis grouped co-occurring TCRs with DBSCAN, adding TCRdist sequence similarity when clustering within HLA-allele-positive subsets. Repertoires with fewer than 30,000 or more than 120,000 public chains were left out of co-occurrence clustering, as were about 5 repertoires with anomalous nucleotide sharing. Entries here come from immuneACCESS through TCRdb and include only in-frame sequences with V and J called. Some clones fail to appear in such tables; in the studies checked, an unresolved V gene covers under half of the shortfall, and the cause of the remainder is unknown. That table gives V, J and clone size, and the DNA gave D and trimming. The sample profile shows around 99,000 clones; over 55% of them were found once. The ten largest account for roughly 6.3% of the sample.

The cohort was made up of 650 to 700 healthy bone marrow donors. At the time of sampling, every cohort member was nominally healthy, though immune exposures that went unrecorded were likely present. The donor was CMV seronegative and belonged to the group of under 400 seronegative cohort members. A peripheral blood sample was collected from each donor, and TCR beta sequencing was performed on peripheral blood mononuclear cells. Genomic DNA was extracted from the blood cell samples with the Qiagen DNeasy Blood Extraction Kit. Source material: PBMCs. The sequence was obtained from a woman between 25 and 40 years old in good health and CMV-seronegative. The chain couples TRBV6-5 to TRBJ1-3; a weak D assignment points to TRBD1 (6 bases agree). DNA sequence: TGTGCCAGCAGTTCAGGGGCTACTACTGGAAACACCATATATTTT. Its protein reads: CASSSGATTGNTIYF.